Listed here are 7 T cell receptor beta chains from one sample, sequenced in a study of shared clonotypes between healthy human individuals. Assay: immunoSEQ multiplex PCR; the TCRdb copy retains only in-frame clones and omits some. The sample includes 2 million to 2.5 million clones, around 93% of them seen just once. CD45RO negativity and positive selection for CCR7 defined naive CD8 cells, a population that excluded terminally differentiated effector memory CD45RA+ cells. Sequencing was done on a sample of naive CD8+ T cells from PBMCs. The receptors were gathered from a man younger than 30 in good health. Some clones in this sample may be carry-over from other donors' samples.

This sequence joins TRBV7-9 and TRBJ2-2, with D hard to call. The CDR3 extends over 15 amino acids. V shed 3 bases and J shed 7 bases, with 15 bases lying between them. Germline V gene data show CDR1 as SEHNR and CDR2 as FQNEAQ (reference sequence). The CDR3 is CASSFWTADDGELFF. CDR3 sequence (DNA): TGTGCCAGCAGCTTTTGGACGGCCGATGACGGGGAGCTGTTTTTT.

V usage is TRBV27 and J usage is TRBJ2-7; 10 bases match TRBD1. Germline V gene lookup returns CDR1 MNHEY and CDR2 SMNVEV (reference sequence). The CDR3 spans 16 residues. V shed 5 bases, J shed 4 bases, and the junction held 11 bases outside the gene matches. The CDR3 reads CASSPSTGGLLYEQYF. DNA of the CDR3: TGTGCCAGCAGTCCATCGACAGGGGGCCTTTTATACGAGCAGTACTTC.

V usage is TRBV7-9 and J usage is TRBJ2-1; D is unresolved. Germline assignment: CDR1 SEHNR and CDR2 FQNEAQ (reference sequence). CDR3 length equals 12 residues. The germline V and J ends were trimmed by 5 bases and 8 bases, with 10 bases remaining between them. The CDR3: CASSPPRDEQFF. The CDR3, as DNA: TGTGCCAGCAGCCCCCCCCGGGATGAGCAGTTCTTC.

The rearrangement links TRBV4-1 to TRBJ2-1, with D unresolved. The length of the CDR3 is 17 residues. Trimming took off 2 bases at V and 1 base at J, with 15 bases between the two ends. Germline values: CDR1 MGHRA, CDR2 YSYEKL. The CDR3 loop reads CASSQPPPIKSYNEQFF. CDR3 DNA sequence: TGCGCCAGCAGCCAACCACCTCCGATCAAGTCCTACAATGAGCAGTTCTTC.

This chain links TRBV27 with TRBJ2-1, with 7 bases lining up with TRBD2. Germline CDR1 is MNHEY and CDR2 is SMNVEV (reference sequence). The CDR3 spans 15 residues. V was pared by 4 bases and J by 3 bases, with 6 bases of the junction left unmatched. The DNA of the CDR3 is TGTGCCAGCAGTTGGGGGGGGATTCACTACAATGAGCAGTTCTTC. Translating gives CASSWGGIHYNEQFF.

This clone was observed a single time. The rearrangement uses TRBV5-4 and TRBJ1-6, with 8 bases fitting TRBD1. V was pared by 4 bases and J by 7 bases, with 4 bases of the junction left unmatched. Germline CDR1 is SGHNT and CDR2 is YYREEE (reference sequence). This CDR3 is built from 14 residues. In DNA, the CDR3 is TGTGCCAGCAGCCCGGACAGGGAAAATTCACCCCTCCACTTT. It codes for CASSPDRENSPLHF.

V usage is TRBV28 and J usage is TRBJ2-3; TRBD1 or TRBD2 may be the D gene (5 bases each). The CDR3 loop spans 15 amino acids. CDR1 and CDR2 (germline): MDHEN, SYDVKM. V dropped 2 bases and J dropped 2 bases, with 11 bases sitting between them. For the CDR3, the DNA is TGTGCCAGCAGTTTACTGGGACGGATCACAGATACGCAGTATTTT. Translated, it gives CASSLLGRITDTQYF.